The sequence of this T cell receptor (beta chain) was determined in a study of cytomegalovirus exposure and HLA in healthy donors. General observations from the study: That first-cohort TCR clusters tended to co-occur in the 130 or so validation repertoires was found in a later analysis. CMV antigen specificity of a few CMV-associated chains was confirmed in vitro. Reports showed the classifier diagnosing cytomegalovirus status with high specificity and sensitivity.

V lost 2 bases and J lost 4, with 7 bases in between. From germline, CDR1 is SGHDT and CDR2 YYEEEE. The CDR3 length is 13 residues. As to this clone: What it binds is not known.

Produced via immunoSEQ multiplex PCR; TCRdb's table is partial and in-frame only. The repertoire includes approximately 160,000 clones, less than 90% of them detected once, and around 6% sits in the top ten. The chain combines TRBV5-6 with TRBJ1-5; D is uncertain. This sequence originates from a woman under 40 in good health and CMV-seronegative. The sequenced sample consisted of PBMCs. The CDR3 reads CASSFRANQPQHF. In nucleotides, the CDR3 is TGTGCCAGCAGCTTTAGAGCGAATCAGCCCCAGCATTTT.